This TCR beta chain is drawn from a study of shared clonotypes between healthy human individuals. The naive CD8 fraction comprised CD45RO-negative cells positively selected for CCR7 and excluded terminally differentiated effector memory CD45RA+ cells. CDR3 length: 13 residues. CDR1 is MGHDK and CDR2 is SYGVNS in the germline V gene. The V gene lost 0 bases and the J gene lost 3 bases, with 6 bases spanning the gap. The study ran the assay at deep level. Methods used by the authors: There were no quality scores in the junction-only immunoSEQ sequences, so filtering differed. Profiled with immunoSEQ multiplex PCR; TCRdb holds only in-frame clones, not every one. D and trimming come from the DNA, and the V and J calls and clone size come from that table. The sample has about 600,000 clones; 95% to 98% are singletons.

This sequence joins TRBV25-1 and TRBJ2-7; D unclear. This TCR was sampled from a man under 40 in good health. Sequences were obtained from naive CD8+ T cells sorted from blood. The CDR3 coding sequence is TGTGCCAGCAGTGAATACGTAGGCTACGAGCAGTACTTC. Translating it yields CASSEYVGYEQYF.